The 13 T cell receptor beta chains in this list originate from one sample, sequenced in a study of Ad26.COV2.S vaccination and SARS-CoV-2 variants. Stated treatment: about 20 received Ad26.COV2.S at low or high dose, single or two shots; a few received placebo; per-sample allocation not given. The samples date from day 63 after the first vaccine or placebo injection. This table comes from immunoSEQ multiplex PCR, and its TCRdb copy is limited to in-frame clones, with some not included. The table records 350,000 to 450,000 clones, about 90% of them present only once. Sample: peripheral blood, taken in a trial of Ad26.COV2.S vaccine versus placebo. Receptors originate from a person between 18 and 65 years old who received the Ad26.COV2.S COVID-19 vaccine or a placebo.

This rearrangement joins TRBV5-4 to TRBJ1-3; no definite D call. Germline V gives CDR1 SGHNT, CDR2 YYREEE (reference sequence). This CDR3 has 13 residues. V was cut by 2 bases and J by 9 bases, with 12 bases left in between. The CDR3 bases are TGTGCCAGCAGCTTAGAAAGGTTGGGCACCATATATTTT. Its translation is CASSLERLGTIYF.

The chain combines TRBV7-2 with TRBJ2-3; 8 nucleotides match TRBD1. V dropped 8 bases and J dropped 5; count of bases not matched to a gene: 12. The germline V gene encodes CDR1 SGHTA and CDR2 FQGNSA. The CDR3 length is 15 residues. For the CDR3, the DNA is TGTGCCAGCGAGGACAGGGTACAACTAGGAGATACGCAGTATTTT. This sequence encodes CASEDRVQLGDTQYF.

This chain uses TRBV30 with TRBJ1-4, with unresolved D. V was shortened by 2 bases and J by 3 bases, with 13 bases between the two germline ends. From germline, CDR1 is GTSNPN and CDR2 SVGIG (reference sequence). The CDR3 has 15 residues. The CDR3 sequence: CAWSPQPGSNEKLFF. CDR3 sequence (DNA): TGTGCCTGGAGTCCCCAGCCGGGGTCTAATGAAAAACTGTTTTTT.

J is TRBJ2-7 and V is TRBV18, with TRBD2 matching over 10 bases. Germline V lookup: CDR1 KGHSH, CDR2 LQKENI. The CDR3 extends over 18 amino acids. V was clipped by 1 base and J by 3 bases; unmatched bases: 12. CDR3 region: CASSPLSSGGTYFYEQYF. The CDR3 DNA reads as TGTGCCAGCTCACCACTCTCTAGCGGGGGCACCTACTTCTACGAGCAGTACTTC.

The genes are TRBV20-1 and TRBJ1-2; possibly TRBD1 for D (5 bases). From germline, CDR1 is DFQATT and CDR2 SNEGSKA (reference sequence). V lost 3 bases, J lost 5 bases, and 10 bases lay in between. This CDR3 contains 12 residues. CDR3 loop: CSASLSGYGYTF. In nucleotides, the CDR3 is TGCAGTGCTAGTCTATCAGGGTATGGCTACACCTTC.

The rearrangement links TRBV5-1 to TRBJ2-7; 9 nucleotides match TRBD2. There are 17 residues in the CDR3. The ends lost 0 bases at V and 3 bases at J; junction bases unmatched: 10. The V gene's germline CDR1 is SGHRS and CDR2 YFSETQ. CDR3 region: CASSLGLADPGGYEQYF. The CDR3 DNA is TGCGCCAGCAGCTTGGGACTAGCGGACCCCGGGGGCTACGAGCAGTACTTC.

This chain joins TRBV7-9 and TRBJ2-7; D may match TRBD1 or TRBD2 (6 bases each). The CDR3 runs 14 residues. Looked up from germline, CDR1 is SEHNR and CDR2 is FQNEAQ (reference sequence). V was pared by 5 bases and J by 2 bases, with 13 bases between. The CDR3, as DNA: TGTGCCAGCAGCCATCAGGGGACTCCCTACGAGCAGTACTTC. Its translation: CASSHQGTPYEQYF. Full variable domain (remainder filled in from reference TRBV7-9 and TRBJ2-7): DTGVSQNPRHKITKRGQNVTFRCDPISEHNRLYWYRQTLGQGPEFLTYFQNEAQLEKSRLLSDRFSAERPKGSFSTLEIQRTEQGDSAMYLCASSHQGTPYEQYFGPGTRLTVT.

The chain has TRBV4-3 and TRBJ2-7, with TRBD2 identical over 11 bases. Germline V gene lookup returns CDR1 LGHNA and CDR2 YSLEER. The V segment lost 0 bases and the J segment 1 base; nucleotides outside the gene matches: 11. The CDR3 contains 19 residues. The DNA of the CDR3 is TGCGCCAGCAGCCAAGATTCCCCCCGACTAGCGGGGTCTTCCTACGAGCAGTACTTC. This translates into CASSQDSPRLAGSSYEQYF.

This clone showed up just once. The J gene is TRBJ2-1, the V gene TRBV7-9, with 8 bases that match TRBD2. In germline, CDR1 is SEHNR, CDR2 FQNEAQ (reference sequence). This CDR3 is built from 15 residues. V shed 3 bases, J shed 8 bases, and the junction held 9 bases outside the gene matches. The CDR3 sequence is CASSFSGTRLHEQFF. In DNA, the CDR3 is TGTGCCAGCAGCTTTTCCGGGACTAGGTTGCATGAGCAGTTCTTC.

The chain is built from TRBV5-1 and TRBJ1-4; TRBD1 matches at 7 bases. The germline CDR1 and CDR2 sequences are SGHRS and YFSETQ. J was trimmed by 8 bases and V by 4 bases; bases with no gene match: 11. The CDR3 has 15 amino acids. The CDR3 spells CASSVGTVSSEKLFF. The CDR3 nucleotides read TGCGCCAGCAGCGTAGGGACAGTCTCGTCCGAAAAACTGTTTTTT.

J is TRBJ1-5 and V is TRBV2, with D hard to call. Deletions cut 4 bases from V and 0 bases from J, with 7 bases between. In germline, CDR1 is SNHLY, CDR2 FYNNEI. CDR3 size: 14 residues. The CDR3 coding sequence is TGTGCCAGCAGTGCTTCATATAGCAATCAGCCCCAGCATTTT. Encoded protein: CASSASYSNQPQHF.

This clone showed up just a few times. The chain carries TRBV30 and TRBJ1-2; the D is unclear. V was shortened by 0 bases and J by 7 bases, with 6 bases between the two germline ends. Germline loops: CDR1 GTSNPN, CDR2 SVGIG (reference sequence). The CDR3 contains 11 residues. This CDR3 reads CAWSVGGGYTF. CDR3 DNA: TGTGCCTGGAGTGTAGGAGGTGGCTACACCTTC.

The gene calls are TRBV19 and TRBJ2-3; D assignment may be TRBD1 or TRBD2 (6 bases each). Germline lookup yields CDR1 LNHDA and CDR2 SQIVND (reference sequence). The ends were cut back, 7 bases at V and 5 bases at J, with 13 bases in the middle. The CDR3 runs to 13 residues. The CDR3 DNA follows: TGTGCCAGTAATGAAGGAGGGGGAGATACGCAGTATTTT. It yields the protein CASNEGGGDTQYF.